A selection of T cell receptor beta chains follows, all from one sample in a study of monozygotic twins with inflammatory bowel disease. From the 5' RACE reads, TCRdb lists one entry per CDR3 protein and no DNA. Found here are about 160,000 distinct CDR3 sequences; the top ten clones hold roughly 2.3%. The sequencing sample was made of blood. Source of these receptors: a human donor with ulcerative colitis or Crohn's disease, or a healthy co-twin of an affected twin (not recorded which). Each CDR3 is given with its conserved first and last residue.

j_call: TRBJ1-4
v_call: TRBV7-9
cdr3_aa: CASSLGEEKLFF

j_call: TRBJ2-3
v_call: TRBV4-2
cdr3_aa: CASSQAGEVTDTQYF

j_call: TRBJ2-5
v_call: TRBV28
cdr3_aa: CASSPPSQETQYF

j_call: TRBJ1-2
v_call: TRBV5-6
cdr3_aa: CASSLAGTGNGYTF

j_call: TRBJ2-5
v_call: TRBV5-4
cdr3_aa: CASSLESGGETQYF

j_call: TRBJ2-5
v_call: TRBV4-2
cdr3_aa: CASSQDRKRGGQETQYF

j_call: TRBJ2-1
v_call: TRBV5-1
cdr3_aa: CASSFRQGGQFF

j_call: TRBJ2-7
v_call: TRBV27
cdr3_aa: CASSSDRYTYEQYF

j_call: TRBJ2-1
v_call: TRBV10-3
cdr3_aa: CAISDLGLAAFNEQFF

j_call: TRBJ2-7
v_call: TRBV6-1
cdr3_aa: CASSELVQLAGSYEQYF

j_call: TRBJ2-7
v_call: TRBV7-2
cdr3_aa: CASCREVTYEQYF

j_call: TRBJ1-5
v_call: TRBV2
cdr3_aa: CASSGTGPNQPQHF

j_call: TRBJ2-5
v_call: TRBV18
cdr3_aa: CASSLTRGQETQYF

j_call: TRBJ1-2
v_call: TRBV28
cdr3_aa: CASSGREPEGSDYGYTF

j_call: TRBJ1-1
v_call: TRBV7-9
cdr3_aa: CASSLEGGLPKAFF

j_call: TRBJ2-1
v_call: TRBV2
cdr3_aa: CASSGSGQEQFF

j_call: TRBJ2-3
v_call: TRBV20-1
cdr3_aa: CSAPQTSGRAPDTQYF